A single sample is the source of the 21 T cell receptor beta chains below, sequenced in a study of blood T cell repertoires in COVID-19. Libraries were prepared by immunoSEQ multiplex PCR; TCRdb keeps only in-frame clonotypes and omits some of them. The sample records hundreds of thousands of clones, 70% to 90% being singletons. The source material was peripheral blood. The receptors were sampled from a woman aged 60-75 years with COVID-19, enrolled during active disease.

V usage is TRBV2 and J usage is TRBJ2-7; 9 bases are shared with TRBD1. CDR3 length: 14 amino acids. Trimming at V came to 4 bases and at J to 2 bases, leaving 3 bases not matched to a gene. The germline gives CDR1 SNHLY, CDR2 FYNNEI. This CDR3 is CASSGQGGTYEQYF. The CDR3 coding sequence is TGTGCCAGCAGTGGACAGGGGGGAACCTACGAGCAGTACTTC.

The chain couples TRBV3-1 (or the pseudogene TRBV3-2) to TRBJ2-3; 7 bases line up with TRBD1. J gave up 0 bases and V 5 bases, and 5 bases lay outside the gene matches. This CDR3 has 15 amino acids. Germline values: CDR1 LGHDT, CDR2 YNNKEL (reference sequence). The CDR3 region has the DNA TGTGCCAGCAGCAGACAGGGAATGAGCACAGATACGCAGTATTTT. As protein: CASSRQGMSTDTQYF.

The chain carries TRBV21-1 and TRBJ2-3; the listed D gene, TRBD1, was not tested against the DNA. TRBV21-1 is given as a pseudogene. The CDR3 covers 14 residues. CDR3 sequence (DNA): TGTGCCAGCACCACGTTGGGGGCCGAAGATACGCAGTATTTT. It specifies CASTTLGAEDTQYF.

As concerns this clone: Distinct nucleotide sequences in the sample also encode this CDR3. The chain uses TRBV5-1 and TRBJ2-7, with D perhaps matching TRBD1 (5 bases). The length of the CDR3 is 14 residues. Trimming removed 0 bases at V and 1 base at J, with 8 bases between. Germline V gives CDR1 SGHRS, CDR2 YFSETQ. CDR3 in amino acids: CASSLVPGSYEQYF. The CDR3 DNA reads as TGCGCCAGCAGCTTGGTTCCAGGGTCCTACGAGCAGTACTTC.

V gene TRBV6-5 combines with J gene TRBJ2-7; D might be TRBD1 (6 bases). Germline V gene sequence: CDR1 MNHEY, CDR2 SVGAGI. This CDR3 contains 14 residues. V lost 2 bases and J 4 bases, leaving 12 bases between the germline ends. CDR3 sequence (DNA): TGTGCCAGCAGTTACGGGGCAGGGGAGTACGAGCAGTACTTC. This codes for CASSYGAGEYEQYF.

This chain connects TRBV7-8 to TRBJ2-1, with 8 positions matching TRBD2. The CDR3 extends over 16 amino acids. The V segment lost 5 bases and the J segment 2 bases; nucleotides outside the gene matches: 8. Germline CDR1 SGHVS, CDR2 FQNEAQ. The CDR3: CASSGISGEPYNEQFF. CDR3 DNA: TGTGCCAGCAGCGGTATTAGCGGGGAACCCTACAATGAGCAGTTCTTC.

The chain couples TRBV7-2 to TRBJ2-5, with TRBD1 matching over 7 bases. The V segment lost 4 bases and the J segment 5 bases; nucleotides outside the gene matches: 10. This CDR3 has 15 amino acids. CDR1 and CDR2 from the germline V gene are SGHTA and FQGNSA. The CDR3 DNA reads as TGTGCCAGCAGCTCCCCGGGACAGCACGCGGAGACCCAGTACTTC. Its translation: CASSSPGQHAETQYF.

This clone was seen a few times. V and J are TRBV4-2 and TRBJ1-1; 9 positions match TRBD1. The CDR3 contains 14 residues. Germline V CDR1 and CDR2: LGHNA, YNFKEQ. Trimming at V came to 7 bases and at J to 5 bases, leaving 8 bases not matched to a gene. The CDR3 loop reads CASTITGGRTEAFF. The CDR3, as DNA: TGTGCCAGCACCATTACAGGGGGCCGAACTGAAGCTTTCTTT.

The rearrangement uses TRBV5-1 and TRBJ2-2; maybe TRBD2 (5 bases). V lost 4 bases to trimming and J lost 1 base, with 17 bases between them. Germline-derived CDR1 and CDR2 are SGHRS and YFSETQ. The CDR3 is made up of 17 amino acids. The CDR3 protein is CASSQNVGVMNTGELFF. The CDR3 nucleotides are TGCGCCAGCAGCCAAAATGTCGGGGTTATGAACACCGGGGAGCTGTTTTTT.

The CDR3 bases are TGTGCCAGCAGCGGCCAAACAGCGGAGGGAGCAGATACGCAGTATTTT. Translation gives CASSGQTAEGADTQYF. The chain uses TRBV4-2 and TRBJ2-3, with D possibly being TRBD2 (6 bases). Germline CDR1 reads LGHNA; CDR2 reads YNFKEQ. Trimming removed 5 bases at V and 4 bases at J, with 19 bases between. The CDR3 is 16 amino acids.

The V and J genes are TRBV28 and TRBJ1-6; 8 positions match TRBD1. Germline CDR1 reads MDHEN; CDR2 reads SYDVKM. CDR3 size: 13 residues. Trimming at V came to 7 bases and at J to 7 bases, leaving 3 bases not matched to a gene. The CDR3 protein is CASTDRDNSPLHF. CDR3 nucleotide sequence: TGTGCCAGCACGGACAGGGACAATTCACCCCTCCACTTT.

J is TRBJ1-1 and V is TRBV7-9; unclear D gene. The V and J ends lost 3 bases and 0 bases respectively, with 14 bases between them. Germline V CDR1 and CDR2: SEHNR, FQNEAQ (reference sequence). The CDR3 covers 16 residues. The CDR3 sequence: CASSFPWAEMNTEAFF. In nucleotides, the CDR3 is TGTGCCAGCAGCTTCCCCTGGGCAGAAATGAACACTGAAGCTTTCTTT.

Only one count was recorded for this clone. The chain is built from TRBV28 and TRBJ2-3, with 9 bases matching TRBD1. CDR1 MDHEN and CDR2 SYDVKM come from the germline V gene. J was trimmed by 5 bases and V by 3 bases; bases with no gene match: 6. This CDR3 contains 15 residues. The CDR3: CASSLWGQGLDTQYF. The CDR3 nucleotides read TGTGCCAGCAGTTTGTGGGGACAGGGCTTAGATACGCAGTATTTT.

This chain links TRBV28 with TRBJ1-4, with D possibly TRBD1 on 6 matching bases. Per germline, CDR1 MDHEN and CDR2 SYDVKM. This CDR3 contains 14 residues. V lost 5 bases and J lost 4, with 11 bases in between. CDR3 bases: TGTGCCAGCAGTCTTAGACAGGTTAATGAAAAACTGTTTTTT. Its translation is CASSLRQVNEKLFF.

The chain employs TRBV7-3 and TRBJ2-5, with 9 bases fitting TRBD2. Per germline, CDR1 SGHTA and CDR2 FQGTGA. J lost 5 bases, V lost 5 bases, and 6 bases had no gene match. This CDR3 contains 14 residues. The CDR3 DNA follows: TGTGCCAGCAGCCGCGGGGGGGCCGTGGAGACCCAGTACTTC. Its translation is CASSRGGAVETQYF.

The chain is built from TRBV2 and TRBJ2-5, with TRBD2 identical over 9 bases. The CDR3 length is 16 residues. Germline V lookup: CDR1 SNHLY, CDR2 FYNNEI. With V trimmed by 8 bases and J by 0 bases, 10 bases remained unmatched. The CDR3 sequence is CASAQSGGQYQETQYF. The DNA of the CDR3 is TGTGCCAGCGCCCAGAGCGGGGGGCAGTACCAAGAGACCCAGTACTTC.

This clone is a singleton in its sample. V is TRBV5-1 and J is TRBJ1-1; 8 bases fit TRBD1. The CDR3 runs to 16 residues. After removal of 1 base from V and 5 bases from J, the junction contained 10 bases not matched to a gene. Germline CDR1 reads SGHRS; CDR2 reads YFSETQ. The CDR3 nucleotides read TGCGCCAGCAGCTTGATGGTCGGTACAGGGGGGACTGAAGCTTTCTTT. Translating gives CASSLMVGTGGTEAFF. The full variable domain, in which reference TRBV5-1 and TRBJ1-1 provide the parts outside the CDR3, is KAGVTQTPRYLIKTRGQQVTLSCSPISGHRSVSWYQQTPGQGLQFLFEYFSETQRNKGNFPGRFSGRQFSNSRSEMNVSTLELGDSALYLCASSLMVGTGGTEAFFGQGTRLTVV.

V usage is TRBV5-1 and J usage is TRBJ1-1, with 8 bases matching TRBD1. Germline V gene sequence: CDR1 SGHRS, CDR2 YFSETQ. The V segment lost 6 bases and the J segment 4 bases; nucleotides outside the gene matches: 11. The CDR3 is 15 amino acids. As DNA, the CDR3 is TGCGCCAGCATGCCACTAGACAGGGGCAGCACTGAAGCTTTCTTT. Translation gives CASMPLDRGSTEAFF.

This clone has a count of ten or more. V usage is TRBV9 and J usage is TRBJ1-2; 11 nucleotides agree with TRBD1. The length of the CDR3 is 14 residues. In germline, CDR1 is SGDLS, CDR2 YYNGEE. V dropped 4 bases and J dropped 3; count of bases not matched to a gene: 2. Here the CDR3 reads CASSPGQGDYGYTF. The CDR3 region has the DNA TGTGCCAGCAGCCCGGGACAGGGGGACTATGGCTACACCTTC.

The chain carries TRBV2 and TRBJ2-2; 10 nucleotides line up with TRBD1. The V and J ends lost 6 bases and 4 bases, in that order; junction bases with no gene match: 17. This CDR3 is 19 amino acids long. Germline V gene sequence: CDR1 SNHLY, CDR2 FYNNEI. The CDR3 reads CASSSTRDRGRRSTGELFF. CDR3 bases: TGTGCCAGCAGCTCCACCCGGGACAGGGGACGAAGAAGCACCGGGGAGCTGTTTTTT.

For this clone: This same CDR3 is encoded by further DNA sequences in the sample. The chain has TRBV5-1 and TRBJ2-5; 11 bases agree with TRBD2. The J segment lost 1 base and the V segment lost 4 bases, leaving 6 bases of the junction unmatched. The CDR3 length is 16 residues. The germline V gene has CDR1 SGHRS and CDR2 YFSETQ. The CDR3 bases are TGCGCCAGCAGCCCAACTAGCGGGGGACCCCAAGAGACCCAGTACTTC. Translated: CASSPTSGGPQETQYF.